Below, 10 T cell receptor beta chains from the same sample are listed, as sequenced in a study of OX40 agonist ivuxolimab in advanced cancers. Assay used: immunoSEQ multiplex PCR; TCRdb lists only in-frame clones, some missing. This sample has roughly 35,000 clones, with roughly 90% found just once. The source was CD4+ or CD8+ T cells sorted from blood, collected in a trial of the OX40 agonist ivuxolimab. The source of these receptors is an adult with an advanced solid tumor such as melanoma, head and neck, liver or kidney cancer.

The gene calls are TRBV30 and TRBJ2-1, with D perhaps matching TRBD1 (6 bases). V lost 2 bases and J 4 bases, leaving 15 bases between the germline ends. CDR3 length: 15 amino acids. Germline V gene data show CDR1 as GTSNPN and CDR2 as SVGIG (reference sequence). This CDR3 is CAWSPDLDRYNEQFF. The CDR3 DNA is TGTGCCTGGAGTCCCGACTTAGACAGGTACAATGAGCAGTTCTTC.

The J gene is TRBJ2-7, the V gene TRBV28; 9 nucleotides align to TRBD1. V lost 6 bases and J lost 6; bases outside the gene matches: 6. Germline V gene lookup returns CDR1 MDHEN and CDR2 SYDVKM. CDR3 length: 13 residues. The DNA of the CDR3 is TGTGCCAGCAGACGGACAGGGGTTATCGAGCAGTACTTC. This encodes CASRRTGVIEQYF.

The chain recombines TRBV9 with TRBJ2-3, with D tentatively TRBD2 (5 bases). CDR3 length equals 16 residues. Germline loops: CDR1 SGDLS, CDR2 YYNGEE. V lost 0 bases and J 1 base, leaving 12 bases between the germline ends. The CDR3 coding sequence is TGTGCCAGCAGCGTAGGGGGAGCCTTGGGCACAGATACGCAGTATTTT. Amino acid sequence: CASSVGGALGTDTQYF. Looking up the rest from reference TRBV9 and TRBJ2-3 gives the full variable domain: DSGVTQTPKHLITATGQRVTLRCSPRSGDLSVYWYQQSLDQGLQFLIQYYNGEERAKGNILERFSAQQFPDLHSELNLSSLELGDSALYFCASSVGGALGTDTQYFGPGTRLTVL.

CDR3 residues: CASRALPSGSTYEQYF. In DNA, the CDR3 is TGTGCCAGCAGAGCCTTGCCTAGCGGGAGTACCTACGAGCAGTACTTC. The V call is TRBV27, the J call TRBJ2-7; 10 nucleotides agree with TRBD2. With 6 bases clipped from V and 2 bases from J, the junction kept 10 bases outside the gene matches. Germline loops: CDR1 MNHEY, CDR2 SMNVEV (reference sequence). This CDR3 is built from 16 residues.

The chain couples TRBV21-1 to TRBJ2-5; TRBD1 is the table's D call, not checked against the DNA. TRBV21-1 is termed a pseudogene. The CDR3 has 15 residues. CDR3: CASSKAMTGVSTQYF. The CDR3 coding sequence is TGTGCCAGCAGCAAAGCCATGACAGGGGTATCTACCCAGTACTTC.

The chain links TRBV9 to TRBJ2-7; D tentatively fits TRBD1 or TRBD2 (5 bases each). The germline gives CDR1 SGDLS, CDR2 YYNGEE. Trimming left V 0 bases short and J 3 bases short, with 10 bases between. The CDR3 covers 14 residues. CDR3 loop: CASSVDEGLYEQYF. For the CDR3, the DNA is TGTGCCAGCAGCGTAGACGAGGGGCTCTACGAGCAGTACTTC.

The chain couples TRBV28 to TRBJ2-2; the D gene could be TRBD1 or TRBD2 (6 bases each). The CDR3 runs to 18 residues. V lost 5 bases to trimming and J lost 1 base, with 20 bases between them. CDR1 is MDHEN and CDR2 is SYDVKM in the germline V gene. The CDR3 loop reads CASSLPSRRGRNTGELFF. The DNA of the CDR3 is TGTGCCAGCAGTCTTCCCTCAAGGAGGGGGAGGAACACCGGGGAGCTGTTTTTT.

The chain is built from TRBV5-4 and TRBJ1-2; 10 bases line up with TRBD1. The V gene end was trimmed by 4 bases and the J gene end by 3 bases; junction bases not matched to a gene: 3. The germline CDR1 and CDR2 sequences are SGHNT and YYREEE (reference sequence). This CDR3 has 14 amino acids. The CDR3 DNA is TGTGCCAGCAGCCCGACAGGGGGCGACTATGGCTACACCTTC. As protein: CASSPTGGDYGYTF.

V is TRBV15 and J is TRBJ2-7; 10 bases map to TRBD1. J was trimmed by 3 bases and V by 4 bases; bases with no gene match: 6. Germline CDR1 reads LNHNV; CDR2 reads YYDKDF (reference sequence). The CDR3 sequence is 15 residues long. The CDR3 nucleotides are TGTGCCACCAGCATATCCGGGACAGGGGTCTACGAGCAGTACTTC. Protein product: CATSISGTGVYEQYF.

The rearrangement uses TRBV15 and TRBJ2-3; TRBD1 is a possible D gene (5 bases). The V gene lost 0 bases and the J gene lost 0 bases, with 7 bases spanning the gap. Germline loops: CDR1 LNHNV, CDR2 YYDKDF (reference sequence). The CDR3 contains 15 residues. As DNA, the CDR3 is TGTGCCACCAGCAGAGAGGGGCAGAGCACAGATACGCAGTATTTT. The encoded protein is CATSREGQSTDTQYF.